This TCR beta chain emerged from a study of T cell repertoires in cytomegalovirus infection. The CDR3 totals 13 residues. CDR1 is MNHNY and CDR2 is SVGAGI in the germline V gene (reference sequence). J gave up 11 bases and V 4 bases, and 5 bases lay outside the gene matches. A remark on this clonotype: Its antigen is unidentified.

TCRdb re-called the reads through MiXCR, storing one row per CDR3 protein. The sample records hundreds of thousands of distinct CDR3 sequences, about 30% being singletons. The source was cultured CD8+ T cells from PBMCs, collected from culture after CMV antigen stimulation. The chain has TRBV6-6 and TRBJ2-7; TRBD2 agrees at 13 bases. The sequence was obtained from a human donor in good health (CMV status not recorded). Some clones in this sample may be carry-over from other donors' samples. The CDR3 nucleotides are TGTGCCAGCAGTTTGGGACTAGCGGGGCCAAAGTACGTC. Encoded protein: CASSLGLAGPKYV.